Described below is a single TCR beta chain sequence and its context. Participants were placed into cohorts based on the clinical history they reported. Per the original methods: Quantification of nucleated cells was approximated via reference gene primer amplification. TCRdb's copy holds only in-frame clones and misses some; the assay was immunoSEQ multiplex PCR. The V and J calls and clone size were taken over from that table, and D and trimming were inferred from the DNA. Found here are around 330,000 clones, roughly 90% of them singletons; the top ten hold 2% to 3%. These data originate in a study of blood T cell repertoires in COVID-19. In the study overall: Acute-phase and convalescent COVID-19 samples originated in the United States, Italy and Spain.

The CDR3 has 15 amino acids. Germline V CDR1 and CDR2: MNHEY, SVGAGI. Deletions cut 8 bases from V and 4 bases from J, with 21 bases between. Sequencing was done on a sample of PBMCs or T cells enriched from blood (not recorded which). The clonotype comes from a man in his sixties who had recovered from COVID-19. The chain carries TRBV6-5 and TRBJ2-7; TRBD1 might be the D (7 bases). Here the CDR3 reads CASVPTGRSNYEQYF. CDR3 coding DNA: TGTGCCAGCGTCCCGACAGGGAGGAGTAATTACGAGCAGTACTTC.